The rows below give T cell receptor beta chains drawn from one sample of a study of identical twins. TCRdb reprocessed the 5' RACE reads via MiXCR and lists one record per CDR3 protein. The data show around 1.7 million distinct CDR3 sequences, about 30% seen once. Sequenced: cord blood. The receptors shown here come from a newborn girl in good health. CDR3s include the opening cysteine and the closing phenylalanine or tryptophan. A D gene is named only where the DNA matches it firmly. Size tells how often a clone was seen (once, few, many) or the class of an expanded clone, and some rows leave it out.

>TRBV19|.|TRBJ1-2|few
CASTTKSAASYGYTF
TGTGCCAGTACTACCAAATCGGCAGCCTCTTATGGCTACACCTTC
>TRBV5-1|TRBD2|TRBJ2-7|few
CASTIGVRTSGTYEQYF
TGCGCCAGCACTATTGGCGTTAGGACTAGCGGAACCTACGAGCAGTACTTC
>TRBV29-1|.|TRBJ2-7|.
CSFYVRAEEQYF
TGCAGCTTTTACGTCAGGGCGGAGGAGCAGTACTTC
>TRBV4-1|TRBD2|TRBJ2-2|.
CATSSVAGNGELFF
TGCGCCACCTCGTCCGTAGCGGGAAACGGGGAGCTGTTTTTT
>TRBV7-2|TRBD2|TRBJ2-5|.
CASSWSSGRSEQYF
TGTGCCAGCAGCTGGAGCAGCGGGAGGTCTGAGCAGTACTTC
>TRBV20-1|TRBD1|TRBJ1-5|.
CSARSGQGGNQPQHF
TGCAGTGCTAGATCCGGACAGGGTGGCAATCAGCCCCAGCATTTT
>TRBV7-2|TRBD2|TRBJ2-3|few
CASSVNLAGGPYTQYF
TGTGCCAGCAGCGTAAATCTAGCGGGAGGGCCCTATACGCAGTATTTT
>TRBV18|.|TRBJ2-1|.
CASSGDHEQFF
TGTGCCAGCTCAGGGGACCATGAGCAGTTCTTC
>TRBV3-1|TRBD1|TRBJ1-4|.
CASSLSTGIFNEKLFF
TGTGCCAGCAGTCTATCGACAGGGATCTTTAATGAAAAACTGTTTTTT
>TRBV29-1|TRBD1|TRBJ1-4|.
CSVETNRGEKLFF
TGCAGCGTAGAAACGAACAGGGGCGAAAAACTGTTTTTT
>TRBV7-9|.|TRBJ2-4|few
CASSLGGAGNIQYF
TGTGCCAGCAGCTTAGGCGGAGCCGGGAACATTCAGTACTTC
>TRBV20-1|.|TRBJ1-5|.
CSSAPTGGGGQPQHF
TGCAGTTCGGCGCCGACAGGTGGGGGGGGGCAGCCCCAGCATTTT
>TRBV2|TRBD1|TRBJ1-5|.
CAGRGSLDGAYSNQPQHF
TGTGCCGGCAGGGGGTCCCTTGACGGTGCGTATAGCAATCAGCCCCAGCATTTT
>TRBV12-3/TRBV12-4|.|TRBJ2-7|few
CASRRPLGEQYF
TGTGCCAGCCGCCGACCACTGGGCGAGCAGTACTTC
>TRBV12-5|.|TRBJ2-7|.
CASGPGGRPMSSYEQYF
TGTGCTAGTGGCCCTGGGGGGAGGCCAATGAGCTCCTACGAGCAGTACTTC
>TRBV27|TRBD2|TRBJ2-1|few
CASSLSSGREQFF
TGTGCCAGCAGTTTAAGTAGCGGGAGGGAGCAGTTCTTC
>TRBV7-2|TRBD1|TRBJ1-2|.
CASSICPRQGDGYTF
TGTGCCAGCAGCATATGCCCTCGACAGGGGGATGGCTACACCTTC
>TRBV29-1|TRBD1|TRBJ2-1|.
CSVGQGAWNNEQFF
TGCAGCGTTGGACAGGGGGCCTGGAACAATGAGCAGTTCTTC
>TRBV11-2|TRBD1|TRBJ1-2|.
CASSWQDRGDGYTF
TGTGCCAGCAGCTGGCAGGACAGGGGAGATGGCTACACCTTC
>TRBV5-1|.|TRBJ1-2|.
CASSLGQTTTVYYGYTF
TGCGCCAGCAGCTTGGGACAAACTACGACAGTCTACTATGGCTACACCTTC
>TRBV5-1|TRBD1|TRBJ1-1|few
CASSHRGSNTEAFF
TGCGCCAGCAGCCACAGGGGGTCGAACACTGAAGCTTTCTTT
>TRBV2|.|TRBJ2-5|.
CASSPQRFRNEQYF
TGTGCCAGCAGTCCCCAGCGATTCCGCAATGAGCAGTACTTC
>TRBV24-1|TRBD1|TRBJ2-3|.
CATSDSGEGTDTRYF
TGTGCCACCAGTGATTCCGGGGAAGGGACAGATACGCGGTATTTT
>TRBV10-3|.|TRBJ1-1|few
CAISVGGRGTEAFF
TGTGCCATCAGTGTGGGAGGGAGGGGCACTGAAGCTTTCTTT
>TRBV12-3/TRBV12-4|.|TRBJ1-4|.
CASTLGEKLFF
TGTGCCAGCACTCTCGGTGAAAAACTGTTTTTT
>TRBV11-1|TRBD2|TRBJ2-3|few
CASSNYGLAGGGTQYF
TGTGCCAGCAGCAACTACGGACTAGCGGGGGGTGGTACGCAGTATTTT
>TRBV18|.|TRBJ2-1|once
CASSPAQGGNEQFF
TGTGCCAGCTCACCGGCCCAGGGTGGAAATGAGCAGTTCTTC
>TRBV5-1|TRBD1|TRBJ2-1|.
CASIPRPGTGASSYNEQFF
TGCGCCAGCATCCCCCGTCCCGGGACAGGGGCGAGCTCCTACAATGAGCAGTTCTTC
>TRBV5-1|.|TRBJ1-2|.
CASSWSGDNYGYTF
TGCGCCAGCAGCTGGAGTGGGGATAACTATGGCTACACCTTC
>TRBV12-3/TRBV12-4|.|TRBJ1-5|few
CASSPQGYNQPQHF
TGTGCCAGCAGTCCACAGGGCTACAATCAGCCCCAGCATTTT
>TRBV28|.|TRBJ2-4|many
CASLAAPNIQYF
TGTGCCAGCTTAGCCGCACCAAACATTCAGTACTTC